Detailed here is one TCR beta chain. The antigen is not known. The sample comes from a study of cytomegalovirus exposure and HLA in healthy donors. Study in general: Clustering assigned around 77% of the approximately 370 genotyped donors to the Caucasian-associated ancestry cluster.

Germline V lookup: CDR1 SNHLY, CDR2 FYNNEI. Between the trimmed V and J ends, which lost 6 bases and 5 bases, there was a span of 13 bases. The CDR3 runs 14 residues. The PCR used 60 Vbeta and 13 Jbeta primers. In the original workflow: It was a later analysis that counted roughly 79 million unique TCR beta chains, of which around 11 million were shared. The data were produced by immunoSEQ multiplex PCR, yet TCRdb's version contains in-frame clones alone and is incomplete. That table supplies the V and J calls and clone size; D and trimming were determined from the DNA. The table lists 150,000 to 190,000 clones, approximately 72% of them singletons. General observations from the study: A few of the chains that were CMV-associated were confirmed in vitro to be specific for CMV antigens.

This TCR was recovered from a man younger than 35 in good health and CMV-seronegative. The gene calls are TRBV2 and TRBJ1-4, with D unresolved. The sample taken for sequencing was PBMCs. The CDR3 sequence is CASSYGLINEKLFF. DNA of the CDR3: TGTGCCAGCAGCTATGGACTGATAAATGAAAAACTGTTTTTT.